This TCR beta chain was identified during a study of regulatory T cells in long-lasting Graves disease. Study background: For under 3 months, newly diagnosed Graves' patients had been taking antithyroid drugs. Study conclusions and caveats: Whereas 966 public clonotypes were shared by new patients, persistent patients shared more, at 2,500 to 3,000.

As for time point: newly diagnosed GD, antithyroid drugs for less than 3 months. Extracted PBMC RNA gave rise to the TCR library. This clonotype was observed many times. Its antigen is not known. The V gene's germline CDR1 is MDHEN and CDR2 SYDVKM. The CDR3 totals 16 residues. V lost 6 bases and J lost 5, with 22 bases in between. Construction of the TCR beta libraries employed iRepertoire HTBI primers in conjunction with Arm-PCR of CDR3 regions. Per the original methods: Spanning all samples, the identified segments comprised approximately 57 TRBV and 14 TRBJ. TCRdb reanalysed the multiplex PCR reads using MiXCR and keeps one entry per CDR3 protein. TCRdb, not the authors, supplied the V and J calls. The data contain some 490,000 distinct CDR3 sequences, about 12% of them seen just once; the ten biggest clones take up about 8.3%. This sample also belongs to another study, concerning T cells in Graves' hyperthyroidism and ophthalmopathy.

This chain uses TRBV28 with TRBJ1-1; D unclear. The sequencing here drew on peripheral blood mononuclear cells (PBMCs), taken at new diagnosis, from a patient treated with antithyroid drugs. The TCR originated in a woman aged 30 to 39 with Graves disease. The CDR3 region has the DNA TGTGCCAGCAGGCCAACACTCAGTTCTTCAGCGACTGAAGCTTTCTTT. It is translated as CASRPTLSSSATEAFF.